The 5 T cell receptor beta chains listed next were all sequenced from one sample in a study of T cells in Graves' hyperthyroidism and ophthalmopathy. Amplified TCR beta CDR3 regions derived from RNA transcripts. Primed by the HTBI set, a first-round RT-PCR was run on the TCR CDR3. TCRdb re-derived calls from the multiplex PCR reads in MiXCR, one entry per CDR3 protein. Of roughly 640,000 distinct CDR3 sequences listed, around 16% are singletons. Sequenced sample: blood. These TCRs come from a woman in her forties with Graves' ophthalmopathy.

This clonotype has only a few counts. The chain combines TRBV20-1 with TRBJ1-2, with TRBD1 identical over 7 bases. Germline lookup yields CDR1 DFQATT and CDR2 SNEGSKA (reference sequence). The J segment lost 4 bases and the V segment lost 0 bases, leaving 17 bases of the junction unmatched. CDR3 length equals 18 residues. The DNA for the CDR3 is TGCAGTGCTAGAGACGCGACAGGGTCGACTCAAAAAAGCTATGGCTACACCTTC. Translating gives CSARDATGSTQKSYGYTF.

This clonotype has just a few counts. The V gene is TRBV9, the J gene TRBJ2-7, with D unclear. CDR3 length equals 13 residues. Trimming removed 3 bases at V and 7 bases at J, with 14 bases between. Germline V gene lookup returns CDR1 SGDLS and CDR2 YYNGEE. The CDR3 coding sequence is TGTGCCAGCAGCGGCCGACTGGGTGGAGAGCAGTACTTC. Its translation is CASSGRLGGEQYF.

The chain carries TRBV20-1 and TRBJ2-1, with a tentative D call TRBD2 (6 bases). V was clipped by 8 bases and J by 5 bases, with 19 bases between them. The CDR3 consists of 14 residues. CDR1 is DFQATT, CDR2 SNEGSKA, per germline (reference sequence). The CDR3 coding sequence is TGCAGTCCTAAGGGCGGGGTGGGGAACAATGAGCAGTTCTTC. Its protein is CSPKGGVGNNEQFF.

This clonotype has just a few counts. DNA for the CDR3: TGTGCCTGGGCAGTCCGGGACGGGCTCTATGGCTACACCTTC. Its protein product is CAWAVRDGLYGYTF. This chain joins TRBV30 and TRBJ1-2; D might be TRBD1 (5 bases). Germline V gives CDR1 GTSNPN, CDR2 SVGIG (reference sequence). The V end was cut by 5 bases, the J end by 4 bases, with 17 bases between. This CDR3 has 14 amino acids.

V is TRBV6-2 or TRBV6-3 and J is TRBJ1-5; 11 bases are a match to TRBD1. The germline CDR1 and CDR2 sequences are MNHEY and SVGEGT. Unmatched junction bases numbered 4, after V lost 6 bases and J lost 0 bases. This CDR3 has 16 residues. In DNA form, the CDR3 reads TGTGCCAGCAGGGGACAGGGGGGCTATAGCAATCAGCCCCAGCATTTT. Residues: CASRGQGGYSNQPQHF.